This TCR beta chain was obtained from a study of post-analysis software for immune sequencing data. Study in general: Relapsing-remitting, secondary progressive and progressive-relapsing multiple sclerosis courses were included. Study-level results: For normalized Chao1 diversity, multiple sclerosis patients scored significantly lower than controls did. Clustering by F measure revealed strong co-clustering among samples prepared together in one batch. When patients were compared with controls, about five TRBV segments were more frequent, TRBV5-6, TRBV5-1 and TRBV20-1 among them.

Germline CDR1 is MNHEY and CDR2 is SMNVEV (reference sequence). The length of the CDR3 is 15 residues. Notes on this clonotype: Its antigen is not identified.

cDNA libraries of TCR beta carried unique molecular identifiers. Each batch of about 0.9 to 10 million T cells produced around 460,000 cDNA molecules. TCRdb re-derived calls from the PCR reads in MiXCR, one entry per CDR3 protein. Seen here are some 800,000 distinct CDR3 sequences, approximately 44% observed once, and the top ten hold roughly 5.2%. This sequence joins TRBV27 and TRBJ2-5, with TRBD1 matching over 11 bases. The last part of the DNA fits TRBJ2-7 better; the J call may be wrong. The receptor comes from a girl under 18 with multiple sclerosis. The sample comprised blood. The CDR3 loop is CASSPHGTGGYEQYF. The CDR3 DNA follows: TGTGCCAGCAGTCCACACGGGACAGGGGGGTACGAGCAGTACTTC.